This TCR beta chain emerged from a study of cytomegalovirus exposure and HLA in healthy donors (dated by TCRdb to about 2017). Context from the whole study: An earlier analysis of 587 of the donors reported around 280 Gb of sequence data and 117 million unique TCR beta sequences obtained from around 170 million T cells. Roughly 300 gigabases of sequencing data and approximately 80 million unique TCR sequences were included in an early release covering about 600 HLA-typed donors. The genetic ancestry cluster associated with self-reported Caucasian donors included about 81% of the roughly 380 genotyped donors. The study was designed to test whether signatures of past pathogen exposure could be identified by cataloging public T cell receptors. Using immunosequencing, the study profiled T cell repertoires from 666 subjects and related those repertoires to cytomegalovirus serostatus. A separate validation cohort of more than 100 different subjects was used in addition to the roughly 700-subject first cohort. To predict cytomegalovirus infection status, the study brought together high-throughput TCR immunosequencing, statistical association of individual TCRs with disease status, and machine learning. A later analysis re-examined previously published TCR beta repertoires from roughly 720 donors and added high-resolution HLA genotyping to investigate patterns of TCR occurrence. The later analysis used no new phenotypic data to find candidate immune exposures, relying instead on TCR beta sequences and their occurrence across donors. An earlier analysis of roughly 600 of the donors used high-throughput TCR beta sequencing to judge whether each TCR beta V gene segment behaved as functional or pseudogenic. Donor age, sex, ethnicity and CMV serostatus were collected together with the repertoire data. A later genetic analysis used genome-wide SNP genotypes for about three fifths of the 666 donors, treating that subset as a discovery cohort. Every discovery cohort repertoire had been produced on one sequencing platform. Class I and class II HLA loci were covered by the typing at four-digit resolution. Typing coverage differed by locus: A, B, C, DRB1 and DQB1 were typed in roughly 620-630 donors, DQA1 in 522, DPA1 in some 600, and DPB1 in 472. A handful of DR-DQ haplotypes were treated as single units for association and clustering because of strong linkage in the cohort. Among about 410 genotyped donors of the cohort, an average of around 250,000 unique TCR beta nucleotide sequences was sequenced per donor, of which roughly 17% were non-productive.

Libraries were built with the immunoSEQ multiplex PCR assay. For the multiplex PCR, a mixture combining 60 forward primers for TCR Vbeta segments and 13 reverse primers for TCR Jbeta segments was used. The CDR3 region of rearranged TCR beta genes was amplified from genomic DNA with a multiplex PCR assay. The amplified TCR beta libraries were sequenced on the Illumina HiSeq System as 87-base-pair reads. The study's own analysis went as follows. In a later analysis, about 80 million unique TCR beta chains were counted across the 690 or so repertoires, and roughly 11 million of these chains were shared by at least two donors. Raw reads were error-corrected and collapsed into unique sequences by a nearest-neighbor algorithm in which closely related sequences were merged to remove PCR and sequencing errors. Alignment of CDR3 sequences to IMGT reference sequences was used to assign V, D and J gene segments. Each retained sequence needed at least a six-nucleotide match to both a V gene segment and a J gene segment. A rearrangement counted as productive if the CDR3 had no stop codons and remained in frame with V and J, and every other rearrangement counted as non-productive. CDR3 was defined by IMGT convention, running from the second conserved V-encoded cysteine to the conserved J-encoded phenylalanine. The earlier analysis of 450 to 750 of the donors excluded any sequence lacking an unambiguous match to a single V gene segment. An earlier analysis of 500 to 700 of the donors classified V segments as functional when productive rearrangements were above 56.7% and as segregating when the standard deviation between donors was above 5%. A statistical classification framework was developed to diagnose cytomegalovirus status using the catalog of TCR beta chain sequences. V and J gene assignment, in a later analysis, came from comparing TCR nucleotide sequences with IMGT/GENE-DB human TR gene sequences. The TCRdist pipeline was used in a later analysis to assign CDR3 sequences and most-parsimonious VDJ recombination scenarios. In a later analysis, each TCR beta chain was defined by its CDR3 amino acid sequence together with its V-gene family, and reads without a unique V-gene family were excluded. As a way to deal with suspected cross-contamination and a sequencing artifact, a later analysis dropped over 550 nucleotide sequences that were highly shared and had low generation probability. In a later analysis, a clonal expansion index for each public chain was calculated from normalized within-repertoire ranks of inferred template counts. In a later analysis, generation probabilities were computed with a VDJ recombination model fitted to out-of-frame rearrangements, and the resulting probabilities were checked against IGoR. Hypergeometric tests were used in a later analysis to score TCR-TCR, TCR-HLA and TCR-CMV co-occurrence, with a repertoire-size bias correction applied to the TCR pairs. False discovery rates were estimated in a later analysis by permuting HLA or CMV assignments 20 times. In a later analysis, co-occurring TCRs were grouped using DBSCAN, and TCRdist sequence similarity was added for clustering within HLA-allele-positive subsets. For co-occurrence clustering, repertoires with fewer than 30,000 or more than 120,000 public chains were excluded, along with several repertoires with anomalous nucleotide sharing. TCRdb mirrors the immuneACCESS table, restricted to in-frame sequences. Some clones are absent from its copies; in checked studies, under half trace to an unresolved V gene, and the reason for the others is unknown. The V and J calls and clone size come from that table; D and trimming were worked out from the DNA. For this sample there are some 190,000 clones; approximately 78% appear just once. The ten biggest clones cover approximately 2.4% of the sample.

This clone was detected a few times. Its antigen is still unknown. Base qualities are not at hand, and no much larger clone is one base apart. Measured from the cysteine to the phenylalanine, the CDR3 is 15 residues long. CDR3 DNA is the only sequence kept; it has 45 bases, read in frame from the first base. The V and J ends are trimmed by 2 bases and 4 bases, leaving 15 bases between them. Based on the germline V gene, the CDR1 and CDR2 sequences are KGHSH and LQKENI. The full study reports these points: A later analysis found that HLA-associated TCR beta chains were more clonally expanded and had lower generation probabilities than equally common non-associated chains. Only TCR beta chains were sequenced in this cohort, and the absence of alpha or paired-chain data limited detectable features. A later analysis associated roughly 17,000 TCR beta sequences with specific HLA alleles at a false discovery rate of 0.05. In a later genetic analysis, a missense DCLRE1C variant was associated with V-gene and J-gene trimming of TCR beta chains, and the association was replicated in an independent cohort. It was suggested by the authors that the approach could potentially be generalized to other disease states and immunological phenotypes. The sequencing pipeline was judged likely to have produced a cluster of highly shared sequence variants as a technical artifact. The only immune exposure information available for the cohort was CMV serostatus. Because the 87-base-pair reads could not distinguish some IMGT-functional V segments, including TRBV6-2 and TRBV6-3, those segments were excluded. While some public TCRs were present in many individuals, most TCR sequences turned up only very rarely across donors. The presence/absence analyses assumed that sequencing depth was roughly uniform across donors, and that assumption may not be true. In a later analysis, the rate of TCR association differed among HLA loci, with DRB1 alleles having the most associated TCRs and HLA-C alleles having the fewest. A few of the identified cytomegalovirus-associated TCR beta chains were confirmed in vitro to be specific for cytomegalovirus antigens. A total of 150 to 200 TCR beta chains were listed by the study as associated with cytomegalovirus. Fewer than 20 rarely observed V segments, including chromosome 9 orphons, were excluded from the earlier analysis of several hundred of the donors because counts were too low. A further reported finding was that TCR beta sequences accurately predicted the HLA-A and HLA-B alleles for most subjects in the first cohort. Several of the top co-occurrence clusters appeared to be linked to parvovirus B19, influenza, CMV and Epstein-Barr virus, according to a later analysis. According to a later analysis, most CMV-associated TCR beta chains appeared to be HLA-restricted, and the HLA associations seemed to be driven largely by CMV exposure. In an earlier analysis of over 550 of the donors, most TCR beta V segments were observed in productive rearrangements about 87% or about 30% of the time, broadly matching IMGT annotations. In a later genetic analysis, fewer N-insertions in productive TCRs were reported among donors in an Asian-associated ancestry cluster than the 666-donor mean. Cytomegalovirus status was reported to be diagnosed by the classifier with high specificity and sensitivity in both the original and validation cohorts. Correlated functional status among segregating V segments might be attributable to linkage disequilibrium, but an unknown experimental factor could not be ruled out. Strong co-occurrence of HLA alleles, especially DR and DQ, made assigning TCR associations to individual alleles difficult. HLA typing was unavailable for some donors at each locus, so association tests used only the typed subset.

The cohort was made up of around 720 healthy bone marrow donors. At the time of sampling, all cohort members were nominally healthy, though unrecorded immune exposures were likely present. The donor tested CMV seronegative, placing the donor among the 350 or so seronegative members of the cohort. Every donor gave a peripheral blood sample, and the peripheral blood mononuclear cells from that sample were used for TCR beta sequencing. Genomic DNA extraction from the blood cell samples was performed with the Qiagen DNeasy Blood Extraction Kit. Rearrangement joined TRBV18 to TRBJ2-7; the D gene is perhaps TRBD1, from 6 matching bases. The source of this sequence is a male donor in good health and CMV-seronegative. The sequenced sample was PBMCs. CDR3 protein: CASSPKQGVLYEQYF. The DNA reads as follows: TGTGCCAGCTCACCAAAACAGGGAGTCCTATACGAGCAGTACTTC. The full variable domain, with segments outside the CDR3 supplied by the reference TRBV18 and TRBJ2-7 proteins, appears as NAGVMQNPRHLVRRRGQEARLRCSPMKGHSHVYWYRQLPEEGLKFMVYLQKENIIDESGMPKERFSAEFPKEGPSILRIQQVVRGDSAAYFCASSPKQGVLYEQYFGPGTRLTVT.